A selection of T cell receptor beta chains follows, all from one sample in a study of blood T cells in healthy people across ages. TCRdb ran MiXCR on the 5' RACE reads and lists one entry per CDR3 protein. The sample holds 890,000 or so distinct CDR3 sequences, around two thirds seen once. The specimen sequenced was blood. All receptors derive from a man aged 30 to 39 in good health. The CDR3 runs from the conserved cysteine through the conserved F or W. D genes are given only for firm matches. Expanded clones get a size class; other rows say once, few or many, or leave the size out.

V gene,clone size,J gene,D gene,CDR3 protein,CDR3 DNA
TRBV20-1,few,TRBJ1-2,.,CSASNYGYTF,TGCAGTGCGTCTAACTATGGCTACACCTTC
TRBV6-6,.,TRBJ2-7,TRBD2,CASSYPSGGSPYEQYF,TGTGCCAGCAGTTACCCTAGCGGGGGTTCCCCCTACGAGCAGTACTTC
TRBV27,.,TRBJ2-7,.,CASSVAGVEQYF,TGTGCCAGCAGTGTCGCAGGGGTCGAGCAGTACTTC
TRBV15,.,TRBJ2-7,.,CATSRGIPPYEQYF,TGTGCCACCAGCAGAGGGATTCCCCCCTACGAGCAGTACTTC
TRBV10-3,.,TRBJ1-1,.,CAISEQGERTEAFF,TGTGCCATCAGCGAACAGGGAGAGCGCACTGAAGCTTTCTTT
TRBV29-1,.,TRBJ2-1,.,CSVEGVQKHQFF,TGCAGCGTTGAAGGGGTGCAGAAGCACCAGTTCTTC
TRBV21-1,.,TRBJ2-3,.,CASSKFGCAASGGHTDTQYF,TGTGCCAGCAGCAAATTTGGTTGCGCGGCTAGCGGGGGCCACACAGATACGCAGTATTTT
TRBV7-3,.,TRBJ1-2,TRBD1,CASSLSGGFNYGYTF,TGTGCCAGCAGCTTATCAGGGGGGTTTAACTATGGCTACACCTTC
TRBV6-2/TRBV6-3,many,TRBJ1-1,.,CASNLQGSTEAFF,TGTGCCAGCAACTTACAGGGCTCGACTGAAGCTTTCTTT
TRBV7-6,.,TRBJ2-1,TRBD2,CASSPIAGGLFYEQFF,TGTGCCAGCAGCCCGATAGCGGGGGGGCTCTTCTATGAGCAGTTCTTC
TRBV4-2,once,TRBJ2-2,.,CASGQEQDEAGELFF,TGTGCCAGCGGCCAAGAACAGGATGAAGCCGGGGAGCTGTTTTTT
TRBV5-1,many,TRBJ2-4,.,CASSPVGTSIQYF,TGCGCCAGCAGCCCGGTAGGCACGTCCATTCAGTACTTC
TRBV29-1,few,TRBJ2-3,TRBD2,CSVDGTSGARGTQYF,TGCAGCGTAGACGGGACTAGCGGGGCGCGAGGCACGCAGTATTTT
TRBV4-2,many,TRBJ2-1,.,CASSQEPASVYNEQFF,TGTGCCAGCAGCCAAGAGCCTGCGAGTGTATACAATGAGCAGTTCTTC
TRBV15,.,TRBJ1-4,.,CATSRERGTNEKLFF,TGTGCCACCAGCAGAGAGAGGGGGACTAATGAAAAACTGTTTTTT
TRBV7-8,.,TRBJ1-2,.,CASTLAEGLRTSYGYTF,TGTGCCAGCACCTTAGCGGAAGGTCTCAGAACCTCCTATGGCTACACCTTC
TRBV7-2,many,TRBJ2-3,.,CASSLSGSTDTQYF,TGTGCCAGCAGCTTAAGCGGGAGCACAGATACGCAGTATTTT
TRBV20-1,.,TRBJ1-2,.,CSATPRGHGGYTF,TGCAGTGCCACGCCTCGGGGCCATGGAGGCTACACCTTC
TRBV20-1,.,TRBJ2-1,.,CSARDSGGPHNEQFF,TGCAGTGCTCGGGACTCAGGGGGTCCCCACAATGAGCAGTTCTTC
TRBV6-6,.,TRBJ2-5,.,CASSYSGGIQYF,TGTGCCAGCAGTTACTCTGGAGGGATCCAGTACTTC
TRBV27,.,TRBJ2-3,.,CASSNTRAGPDTQYF,TGTGCCAGCAGTAATACAAGGGCAGGCCCAGATACGCAGTATTTT
TRBV6-1,.,TRBJ2-7,.,CASSSTGQILRYEQYF,TGTGCCAGCAGTTCAACCGGACAGATCCTTAGGTACGAGCAGTACTTC
TRBV4-3,few,TRBJ2-4,.,CASSQDGLSNIQYF,TGCGCCAGCAGCCAAGATGGGCTTTCAAACATTCAGTACTTC
TRBV12-3/TRBV12-4,once,TRBJ2-4,.,CANSLIPNTKNIQYF,TGTGCCAACAGTCTAATCCCGAATACCAAAAACATTCAGTACTTC
TRBV20-1,once,TRBJ1-5,.,CSARGHVPIQPQHF,TGCAGTGCTAGGGGGCACGTTCCGATCCAGCCCCAGCATTTT
TRBV29-1,.,TRBJ1-1,.,CSVEESGAEAFF,TGCAGCGTTGAAGAGTCAGGGGCTGAAGCTTTCTTT
TRBV7-2,.,TRBJ2-7,.,CASSSSGRAGRDEQYF,TGTGCCAGCAGCAGTAGCGGTAGAGCAGGCAGGGATGAGCAGTACTTC
TRBV28,.,TRBJ1-1,.,CASREGRTEAFF,TGTGCCAGTCGAGAAGGGAGGACTGAAGCTTTCTTT
TRBV6-2/TRBV6-3,.,TRBJ2-7,TRBD2,CASKREDEQYF,TGTGCCAGCAAACGGGAGGACGAGCAGTACTTC
TRBV12-3/TRBV12-4,.,TRBJ2-1,.,CASSQSGRNYNEQFF,TGTGCCAGCAGCCAGAGCGGTCGGAACTACAATGAGCAGTTCTTC
TRBV9,.,TRBJ2-7,TRBD2,CASSVSGGSDEQYF,TGTGCCAGCAGCGTAAGCGGGGGCTCCGACGAGCAGTACTTC
TRBV7-2,few,TRBJ2-3,TRBD2,CASSSDRTSGDTDTQYF,TGTGCCAGCAGCTCCGACCGGACTAGCGGGGACACAGATACGCAGTATTTT
TRBV20-1,.,TRBJ2-5,TRBD2,CSATTSGGKGQETQYF,TGCAGTGCTACGACTAGCGGGGGGAAAGGGCAAGAGACCCAGTACTTC
TRBV10-3,.,TRBJ1-2,.,CAIWEGNNYGYTF,TGTGCCATCTGGGAGGGGAATAACTATGGCTACACCTTC
TRBV6-2/TRBV6-3,.,TRBJ2-5,.,CASSGLKGSRGAQYF,TGTGCCAGCAGCGGACTCAAAGGATCAAGAGGGGCCCAGTACTTC
TRBV4-3,once,TRBJ1-4,.,CASSRSRGRLFF,TGCGCCAGCAGCCGATCTCGGGGGAGACTGTTTTTT
TRBV9,few,TRBJ1-2,TRBD1,CASSGTRDRESYNYGYTF,TGTGCCAGCAGCGGGACCCGGGACAGGGAATCTTATAACTATGGCTACACCTTC
TRBV6-5,.,TRBJ2-7,.,CASRQGPNERYF,TGTGCCAGCAGACAGGGCCCCAACGAGCGGTACTTC
TRBV24-1,.,TRBJ2-5,.,CATSDSGWQQETQYF,TGTGCCACCAGTGATTCAGGGTGGCAGCAAGAGACCCAGTACTTC
TRBV27,.,TRBJ2-1,TRBD2,CASSLSGRLYEQFF,TGTGCCAGCAGTTTAAGCGGGAGGTTGTACGAGCAGTTCTTC
TRBV10-3,few,TRBJ2-3,.,CAISESSGTDTQYF,TGTGCCATCAGTGAGTCGAGCGGGACAGATACGCAGTATTTT
TRBV20-1,.,TRBJ2-1,.,CSARDWGESFDEQFF,TGCAGTGCTAGAGATTGGGGGGAGTCGTTCGATGAGCAGTTCTTC
TRBV24-1,.,TRBJ1-2,.,CATSDSYRGGYTF,TGTGCCACCAGTGATTCTTACAGAGGGGGCTACACCTTC
TRBV12-3/TRBV12-4,.,TRBJ1-5,TRBD1,CASSSETGGQPQHF,TGTGCCAGCAGTTCGGAGACAGGGGGACAGCCCCAGCATTTT
TRBV20-1,.,TRBJ1-2,.,CSARVSHLLVNYGYTF,TGCAGTGCTAGAGTCTCTCACCTGCTAGTCAACTATGGCTACACCTTC
TRBV7-2,.,TRBJ2-5,.,CASSLGVPQETQYF,TGTGCCAGCAGCTTAGGCGTACCCCAAGAGACCCAGTACTTC
TRBV10-3,.,TRBJ1-4,TRBD1,CAIRRDRGTNEKLFF,TGTGCCATCAGGAGGGACAGGGGCACTAATGAAAAACTGTTTTTT
TRBV6-2/TRBV6-3,.,TRBJ2-5,.,CASSIRRPTETQYF,TGTGCCAGCAGTATCCGGAGACCCACGGAGACCCAGTACTTC
TRBV20-1,.,TRBJ2-4,.,CSARDPQGTQNIQYF,TGCAGTGCTAGAGATCCCCAGGGGACCCAAAACATTCAGTACTTC
TRBV20-1,.,TRBJ2-6,TRBD2,CSASPIGGYGANVLTF,TGCAGTGCTAGCCCTATCGGGGGGTATGGGGCCAACGTCCTGACTTTC
TRBV3-1,.,TRBJ2-4,.,CASSQDTGYRNIQYF,TGTGCCAGCAGCCAAGATACGGGGTACCGAAACATTCAGTACTTC
TRBV18,once,TRBJ2-7,.,CASSPLYREGEQYF,TGTGCCAGCTCACCACTTTACAGGGAAGGCGAGCAGTACTTC
TRBV12-3/TRBV12-4,.,TRBJ1-5,.,CASSPGEGYNQPQHF,TGTGCCAGCAGCCCAGGGGAGGGGTACAATCAGCCCCAGCATTTT
TRBV29-1,.,TRBJ2-2,TRBD2,CSARGGQGNTGELFF,TGCAGCGCCCGCGGGGGGCAGGGTAACACCGGGGAGCTGTTTTTT